This T cell receptor (beta chain) was identified in a study of cytomegalovirus exposure and HLA in healthy donors. Whole-study results and caveats: Among the CMV-associated chains, a few were confirmed in vitro as specific for CMV antigens. An analysis that came later showed most CMV-associated TCR beta chains appearing HLA-restricted. Researchers catalogued roughly 150 TCR beta chains as cytomegalovirus-associated.

Points on this clone: The antigen is undetermined.

In the PCR, 60 Vbeta and 13 Jbeta primers were used. Only in-frame clones appear in the TCRdb table, and some are missing; sequencing was by immunoSEQ multiplex PCR. The data show 150,000 to 200,000 clones, 70% to 80% seen once. Unrecorded immune exposures were likely, despite nominal health at sampling. The CDR3 runs to 16 residues. Germline assignment: CDR1 MGHDK and CDR2 SYGVNS. V gave up 7 bases and J gave up 0 bases; unmatched junction bases: 11. This receptor was taken from a man younger than 45 in good health and CMV-seropositive. The sample comprised PBMCs. The chain carries TRBV25-1 and TRBJ2-7, with 8 bases identical to TRBD2. CDR3 DNA sequence: TGTGCCAGCACCTCAGGTGGCGGGGGGTACTCCTACGAGCAGTACTTC. It specifies CASTSGGGGYSYEQYF.